This TCR beta chain was observed in a study of T cells in Graves' hyperthyroidism and ophthalmopathy. Amplified TCR beta CDR3 regions came from RNA transcripts. The HTBI primer set served for first-round RT-PCR of the TCR CDR3. TCRdb used MiXCR to reprocess the multiplex PCR reads, holding one entry per CDR3 protein. Here the sample spans about 600,000 distinct CDR3 sequences, approximately 15% being singletons. CDR1 and CDR2 from the germline V gene are SGHRS and YFSETQ. The CDR3 spans 15 residues. For this clonotype: A read error may be the cause here, since a much bigger clone is one base away.

This TCR derives from a woman aged 40 to 49 with Graves' ophthalmopathy. Sequences were obtained from blood. This rearrangement joins TRBV5-1 to TRBJ2-5; D possibly corresponds to TRBD1 (6 bases). CDR3 in DNA: TGCGCCAGCAGCGCTCCCGACAGGCCCCAAGAGGCCCAGTACTTC. Its translation is CASSAPDRPQEAQYF.